The 29 T cell receptor beta chains below all came from one sample that was sequenced in a study of blood T cell repertoires in COVID-19. The repertoire was sequenced with immunoSEQ multiplex PCR; TCRdb's copy has only in-frame clones and lacks some. The top ten hold approximately 7.1% of the sample, which has more than 150,000 clones, 84% seen once. Sequencing used peripheral blood. These receptor sequences come from a human donor in a cohort sampled during active COVID-19.

The chain joins TRBV6-6 to TRBJ2-7; 9 positions agree with TRBD1. From germline, CDR1 is MNHNY and CDR2 SVGAGI (reference sequence). This CDR3 is 15 amino acids long. The J segment lost 4 bases and the V segment lost 5 bases, leaving 9 bases of the junction unmatched. The CDR3 loop is CASSDPGQGPYEQYF. The CDR3 DNA reads TGTGCCAGCAGTGACCCGGGACAGGGACCATACGAGCAGTACTTC.

The rearrangement joins TRBV15 to TRBJ1-2; 7 bases match TRBD1. Looked up from germline, CDR1 is LNHNV and CDR2 is YYDKDF (reference sequence). The CDR3 extends over 14 amino acids. J lost 4 bases, V lost 1 base, and 3 bases had no gene match. The CDR3 sequence: CATSRGQGTYGYTF. The CDR3 DNA is TGTGCCACCAGCAGAGGACAGGGCACCTATGGCTACACCTTC.

This clone was seen more than once but under ten times. V and J are TRBV6-1 and TRBJ1-3, with D possibly matching TRBD1 (5 bases). CDR1 and CDR2 from the germline V gene are MNHNS and SASEGT. V lost 2 bases and J lost 0, with 11 bases in between. This CDR3 region has 16 residues. The CDR3, as DNA: TGTGCCAGCAGTGAATCCTCAGGGTTCTCTGGAAACACCATATATTTT. Its protein is CASSESSGFSGNTIYF.

This chain joins TRBV4-2 and TRBJ2-2, with 10 bases matching TRBD2. CDR1 and CDR2 from the germline V gene are LGHNA and YNFKEQ. CDR3 length: 17 amino acids. The trim removed 0 bases at V and 4 bases at J, leaving 5 bases unmatched. Here the CDR3 DNA reads TGTGCCAGCAGCCAAGAGATACTAGCGGGACTCACCGGGGAGCTGTTTTTT. Its protein product is CASSQEILAGLTGELFF.

Only one count was recorded for this clone. The chain uses TRBV10-3 and TRBJ1-6; D is ambiguous. Trimming stripped 4 bases from V and 11 bases from J, with 12 bases between. Germline CDR1 ENHRY, CDR2 SYGVKD. The CDR3 consists of 13 residues. CDR3 nucleotide sequence: TGTGCCATCAGTGGGGAAGGGAGACCACCCCTCCACTTT. Protein sequence: CAISGEGRPPLHF.

This clone has only one observation. The genes are TRBV20-1 and TRBJ2-7; a weak D match, TRBD2 (6 bases). The CDR3 runs to 10 residues. Germline assignment: CDR1 DFQATT and CDR2 SNEGSKA (reference sequence). Trimming pared 5 bases from V and 4 bases from J, leaving 6 bases between. The CDR3 nucleotides are TGCAGTGCTGGACTATACGAGCAGTACTTC. Protein sequence: CSAGLYEQYF.

This chain links TRBV5-5 with TRBJ1-3; 7 positions match TRBD1. Germline trimming cut 4 bases from V and 4 bases from J; bases unmatched to any gene: 5. Germline V gene sequence: CDR1 SGHKS, CDR2 YYEKEE (reference sequence). The CDR3 totals 14 residues. CDR3 amino acids: CASSKDRSGNTIYF. For the CDR3, the DNA is TGTGCCAGCAGCAAGGACAGGTCAGGAAACACCATATATTTT.

Concerning this clone itself: At one boundary the junction diverges from the germline segment, which might be a read error. The chain is built from TRBV11-2 and TRBJ2-5; possible D gene TRBD2, 5 bases. Germline V gene lookup returns CDR1 SGHAT and CDR2 FQNNGV. This CDR3 has 17 amino acids. DNA for the CDR3: TGTGCCAGTAGCTTAAGAGGGCTTCCGAACTTCCAAGAGACCCAGTACTTC. This encodes CASSLRGLPNFQETQYF.

J is TRBJ1-2 and V is TRBV6-5, with TRBD1 matching over 7 bases. The J segment lost 6 bases and the V segment lost 2 bases, leaving 9 bases of the junction unmatched. Per the germline V gene, CDR1 is MNHEY and CDR2 is SVGAGI. The CDR3 has 15 residues. CDR3 loop: CASSYTTTGRNGYTF. The CDR3 DNA is TGTGCCAGCAGTTACACTACGACAGGGAGGAATGGCTACACCTTC.

The V call is TRBV19, the J call TRBJ2-2; D ambiguous. Germline V lookup: CDR1 LNHDA, CDR2 SQIVND (reference sequence). Trimming took 1 base from V and 0 from J, leaving 12 bases between them. The CDR3 sequence is 17 residues long. As DNA, the CDR3 is TGTGCCAGTAGTATAGGGCATGGAGTCCCGAACACCGGGGAGCTGTTTTTT. Residues: CASSIGHGVPNTGELFF.

CDR3 sequence reads: CASSQEGFGNEKLFF. The CDR3 DNA is TGTGCCAGCAGCCAAGAGGGCTTTGGTAATGAAAAACTGTTTTTT. The chain links TRBV3-1 (or the pseudogene TRBV3-2) to TRBJ1-4; D unresolved. The CDR3 sequence is 15 residues long. Germline CDR1 is LGHDT and CDR2 is YNNKEL (reference sequence). With 0 bases removed from V and 4 bases from J, the gap between germline ends came to 9 bases.

The J gene is TRBJ2-2, the V gene TRBV11-2; the match to TRBD2 covers 8 bases. The CDR3 runs 14 residues. V lost 5 bases, J lost 9 bases, and 8 bases stayed unmatched. Germline-derived CDR1 and CDR2 are SGHAT and FQNNGV. Written as DNA, the CDR3 is TGTGCCAGCAGCCGTAGCGGGGTTGACCGGGAGCTGTTTTTT. Translated, it gives CASSRSGVDRELFF. Drawing the rest from reference TRBV11-2 and TRBJ2-2, the complete variable domain is EAGVAQSPRYKIIEKRQSVAFWCNPISGHATLYWYQQILGQGPKLLIQFQNNGVVDDSQLPKDRFSAERLKGVDSTLKIQPAKLEDSAVYLCASSRSGVDRELFFGEGSRLTVL.

J is TRBJ2-7 and V is TRBV19, with a weak D call TRBD1 (5 bases). Germline V gene data show CDR1 as LNHDA and CDR2 as SQIVND (reference sequence). V lost 5 bases, J lost 2 bases, and 10 bases lay in between. This CDR3 has 13 amino acids. The CDR3 here is CASSWGRTYEQYF. The CDR3 DNA reads as TGTGCCAGTAGTTGGGGCAGAACCTACGAGCAGTACTTC.

This chain connects TRBV14 to TRBJ2-7; D is possibly TRBD1 (6 bases). V was shortened by 4 bases and J by 3 bases, with 13 bases between the two germline ends. CDR3 length: 14 amino acids. CDR1 is SGHDN, CDR2 FVKESK, per germline. The CDR3 nucleotides are TGTGCCAGCAGCCGGGCCCAGGGGTTCTACGAGCAGTACTTC. Protein: CASSRAQGFYEQYF.

This clone was seen a single time. The chain couples TRBV5-1 to TRBJ1-1, with D possibly matching TRBD1 (6 bases). V lost 5 bases to trimming and J lost 5 bases, with 19 bases between them. The CDR3 covers 15 residues. Germline-derived CDR1 and CDR2 are SGHRS and YFSETQ. CDR3 nucleotides: TGCGCCAGCAGGACCGGGACAATAGTTGGGACTGAAGCTTTCTTT. Translated, it gives CASRTGTIVGTEAFF. The full variable domain, in which reference TRBV5-1 and TRBJ1-1 provide the parts outside the CDR3, is KAGVTQTPRYLIKTRGQQVTLSCSPISGHRSVSWYQQTPGQGLQFLFEYFSETQRNKGNFPGRFSGRQFSNSRSEMNVSTLELGDSALYLCASRTGTIVGTEAFFGQGTRLTVV.

The chain recombines TRBV27 with TRBJ1-6, with TRBD1 as a possible D gene (6 bases). The V gene's germline CDR1 is MNHEY and CDR2 SMNVEV (reference sequence). This CDR3 is built from 17 residues. V dropped 3 bases and J dropped 0 bases, with 12 bases sitting between them. As DNA, the CDR3 is TGTGCCAGCAGTTTGCAACAGGGAAGCTCCTATAATTCACCCCTCCACTTT. Amino acids: CASSLQQGSSYNSPLHF.

The chain couples TRBV7-6 to TRBJ1-2; TRBD1 is a possible D gene (5 bases). CDR3 length: 16 residues. With 3 bases removed from V and 4 bases from J, the gap between germline ends came to 18 bases. Germline lookup yields CDR1 SGHVS and CDR2 FNYEAQ. The CDR3 here is CASSFNRGMPSYGYTF. Written as DNA, the CDR3 is TGTGCCAGCAGCTTTAATCGGGGGATGCCCTCCTATGGCTACACCTTC.

The CDR3 region is CASSWRGAGNSPLHF. The DNA for the CDR3 is TGTGCCAGCAGCTGGCGGGGAGCAGGGAATTCACCCCTCCACTTT. The chain recombines TRBV5-6 with TRBJ1-6; D possibly corresponds to TRBD1 (5 bases). The germline gives CDR1 SGHDT, CDR2 YYEEEE. CDR3 size: 15 residues. Trimming stripped 3 bases from V and 7 bases from J, with 14 bases between.

The table lists this clone with a few counts. This chain joins TRBV11-3 and TRBJ2-5, with 8 positions matching TRBD2. The CDR3 length is 15 residues. Germline trimming cut 5 bases from V and 1 base from J; bases unmatched to any gene: 6. CDR1 and CDR2 from the germline V gene are SGHNT and YENEEA. This CDR3 reads CASSLGGGFQETQYF. CDR3 coding DNA: TGTGCCAGCAGCCTCGGGGGGGGATTCCAAGAGACCCAGTACTTC. The full variable domain, with the rest looked up from reference TRBV11-3 and TRBJ2-5, is EAGVVQSPRYKIIEKKQPVAFWCNPISGHNTLYWYLQNLGQGPELLIRYENEEAVDDSQLPKDRFSAERLKGVDSTLKIQPAELGDSAVYLCASSLGGGFQETQYFGPGTRLLVL.

The chain joins TRBV27 to TRBJ2-2; no clear D gene. V lost 7 bases, J lost 7 bases, and 16 bases lay in between. The germline gives CDR1 MNHEY, CDR2 SMNVEV (reference sequence). The CDR3 runs to 14 residues. The CDR3 coding sequence is TGTGCCAGCAACGGCGCTTCCGCTAGCGGGGAGCTGTTTTTT. Its translation: CASNGASASGELFF.

There are a few counts of this clone. The chain has TRBV2 and TRBJ2-7; D gene uncertain. CDR1 SNHLY and CDR2 FYNNEI come from the germline V gene. Trimming took off 3 bases at V and 2 bases at J, with 14 bases between the two ends. This CDR3 region has 15 residues. CDR3 sequence reads: CASSDRKRSTYEQYF. In DNA, the CDR3 is TGTGCCAGCAGTGATAGGAAGCGCAGCACCTACGAGCAGTACTTC.

CDR3 amino acids: CASSFGPGQPQHF. The CDR3 coding sequence is TGTGCCAGCAGTTTTGGCCCCGGGCAGCCCCAGCATTTT. The chain is built from TRBV27 and TRBJ1-5, with unresolved D. This CDR3 spans 13 amino acids. Germline values: CDR1 MNHEY, CDR2 SMNVEV (reference sequence). V was pared by 3 bases and J by 7 bases, with 10 bases between.

This clone has more than one count but fewer than ten. This rearrangement joins TRBV4-1 to TRBJ1-6; the D is unclear. Germline V gene data show CDR1 as MGHRA and CDR2 as YSYEKL. V was cut by 3 bases and J by 6 bases, with 9 bases left in between. The CDR3 has 14 amino acids. CDR3 DNA: TGCGCCAGCAGCCAGCCACACAGTAATTCACCCCTCCACTTT. This codes for CASSQPHSNSPLHF.

This rearrangement joins TRBV5-4 to TRBJ1-1; TRBD1 is a possible D gene (6 bases). Germline CDR1 and CDR2: SGHNT and YYREEE (reference sequence). The CDR3 sequence is 16 residues long. Trimming took off 7 bases at V and 4 bases at J, with 23 bases between the two ends. Here the CDR3 DNA reads TGTGCCAGCCTCAAGAAACAGGGTTTAAGCGGCACTGAAGCTTTCTTT. Protein: CASLKKQGLSGTEAFF.

The rearrangement uses TRBV5-5 and TRBJ2-7; D possibly corresponds to TRBD1 (6 bases). The CDR3 runs 13 residues. Trimming stripped 6 bases from V and 0 bases from J, with 10 bases between. Per the germline V gene, CDR1 is SGHKS and CDR2 is YYEKEE (reference sequence). The CDR3 DNA follows: TGTGCCAGCACAGGACAGAGCTCCTACGAGCAGTACTTC. The encoded protein is CASTGQSSYEQYF.

The rearrangement joins TRBV19 to TRBJ1-1, with D perhaps TRBD1 (5 bases). This CDR3 region has 15 residues. The germline V gene encodes CDR1 LNHDA and CDR2 SQIVND (reference sequence). Trimming removed 8 bases from V and 4 bases from J, with 20 bases in between. CDR3 nucleotides: TGTGCCAGTGCAGGGACTTGGGAGTGGAGCACTGAAGCTTTCTTT. It specifies CASAGTWEWSTEAFF.

V is TRBV6-6 and J is TRBJ1-1, with 8 bases that match TRBD1. The CDR3 is 13 amino acids. The junction had 6 bases not matched to a gene; V was cut back by 6 bases and J by 6 bases. Per germline, CDR1 MNHNY and CDR2 SVGAGI (reference sequence). CDR3 DNA: TGTGCCAGCAGACCAGGACAGGGACCTGAAGCTTTCTTT. It yields the protein CASRPGQGPEAFF.

This chain links TRBV19 with TRBJ1-5; TRBD1 matches 7 bases. The V and J ends lost 5 bases and 1 base, in that order; junction bases with no gene match: 8. This CDR3 is 16 amino acids long. CDR1 and CDR2 (germline): LNHDA, SQIVND (reference sequence). The CDR3 DNA reads TGTGCCAGTAGTTTACAGGGGAGTTGGAGCAATCAGCCCCAGCATTTT. Residues: CASSLQGSWSNQPQHF.

The chain combines TRBV30 with TRBJ1-2; 9 nucleotides match TRBD1. This CDR3 comprises 14 residues. Trimming took 8 bases from V and 2 from J; bases not matched to a gene: 9. Germline CDR1 and CDR2: GTSNPN and SVGIG (reference sequence). The CDR3 region has the DNA TGTGCCGGGACTGACAGGGGGAAAAACTATGGCTACACCTTC. Its protein product is CAGTDRGKNYGYTF.